The clone carrying this TCR beta chain has a handful of counts. Its specificity is unknown. The data were obtained in a study of human T cells and chemical hapten exposure. Study as a whole: Upper inner arm skin measuring approximately 2 cm by approximately 2 cm received 2% DPC for sensitization.

Study-wide results and caveats: TCRs whose frequency exceeded 1 in 1000 remained the same following DPC sensitization. Expanded TCRs formed significantly more large CDR3 similarity clusters than controls.

CDR1 is MDHEN and CDR2 is SYDVKM in the germline V gene. Trimming cost V 7 bases and J 7 bases, with 17 bases left between them. The CDR3 extends over 14 amino acids. In the library, unique molecular identifiers were attached to individual cDNA molecules. TCRdb analysed the RACE reads with MiXCR anew, one entry per CDR3 protein. The data contain tens of thousands of distinct CDR3 sequences, 12% to 15% of them singletons. Time point: pre-sensitization, week 0. The treatment denotes: therapeutic diphenylcyclopropenone sensitization with weekly scalp DPC. The chain recombines TRBV28 with TRBJ2-1, with D perhaps matching TRBD1 (5 bases). The source material was whole blood, sampled in connection with sensitization to the hapten diphenylcyclopropenone (DPC). This clonotype was obtained from a woman in her forties or fifties with alopecia areata. Some clones in this sample may be carry-over from other donors' samples. The CDR3 spells CASIKQAQQNEQFF. For the CDR3, the DNA is TGTGCCAGCATTAAACAGGCCCAGCAGAATGAGCAGTTCTTC. Complete variable domain (other parts from reference TRBV28 and TRBJ2-1): DVKVTQSSRYLVKRTGEKVFLECVQDMDHENMFWYRQDPGLGLRLIYFSYDVKMKEKGDIPEGYSVSREKKERFSLILESASTNQTSMYLCASIKQAQQNEQFFGPGTRLTVL.